This T cell receptor beta chain was retrieved from a study of long-term antiretroviral therapy in people with HIV. Worth noting for this clone: Its antigen is not identified.

At survey level, the immunoSEQ assay was run in its v3.0 version. Generated by immunoSEQ multiplex PCR, the TCRdb table keeps only in-frame clones and is missing some. Of around 20,000 clones in the sample, 65% to 85% were seen once. Germline CDR1 and CDR2: MNHNS and SASEGT. V lost 8 bases, J lost 12 bases, and 29 bases lay in between. This CDR3 is built from 15 residues. Study-level findings and limits: Comparison with controls showed narrower CDR3 length ranges in HIV repertoires.

This specimen was unsorted PBMCs, taken 0.9 years after starting antiretroviral therapy. V usage is TRBV6-1 and J usage is TRBJ2-7, with D possibly called TRBD1 or TRBD2 (6 bases each). This receptor was identified in a young man with HIV. Here the CDR3 DNA reads TGTGCCAGCCGCGATAGTTATGGGGGGCGGAATGTTCCGTACTTC. It translates to CASRDSYGGRNVPYF.